This TCR beta chain was documented in a study of yellow fever vaccine responses in identical twins. General study results and limits: Twins' vaccine T cell responses reportedly seemed partly convergent and partly personalized.

A single record per CDR3 protein comes from TCRdb applying MiXCR to the RT-PCR reads. The profile shows approximately 18,000 distinct CDR3 sequences, roughly three fifths of them singletons. This CDR3 comprises 13 residues. The germline CDR1 and CDR2 sequences are SGHVS and FNYEAQ. V gave up 1 base and J gave up 6 bases, with 9 bases separating them. For this clonotype: The antigen remains undetermined.

This receptor was obtained from a woman younger than 30 who received the yellow fever vaccine. The sequencing used T cells from blood (PBMCs), unsorted or a sorted subset (not recorded which), collected before or after yellow fever vaccination (not recorded which). This chain joins TRBV7-6 and TRBJ1-2; D is perhaps TRBD1 (6 bases). The CDR3 DNA reads as TGTGCCAGCAGCTTAGGGGGGCGAGATGGCTACACCTTC. Protein product: CASSLGGRDGYTF.